Sequencing of this TCR beta chain was carried out in a study of T cells in Graves' hyperthyroidism and ophthalmopathy. Amplified regions were TCR beta CDR3 sequences from RNA transcripts. The HTBI set primed first-round TCR CDR3 RT-PCR. Using its own MiXCR run on the multiplex PCR reads, TCRdb lists one record per CDR3 protein. The profile shows approximately 720,000 distinct CDR3 sequences, 18% of them singletons. Germline CDR1 reads SGHVS; CDR2 reads FQNEAQ. Trimming took 2 bases from V and 9 from J, leaving 17 bases between them. CDR3 length equals 16 residues. Patients aged 18 to 65 had newly diagnosed hyperthyroidism lasting under 2 months. There are a few counts of this clonotype.

The origin of this receptor is a woman in her fifties or sixties with Graves' hyperthyroidism that later progressed to Graves' ophthalmopathy. Specimen: blood. This chain joins TRBV7-8 and TRBJ1-6, with D maybe TRBD1 (5 bases). The CDR3 reads CASSLLSRNRGSPLHF. CDR3 nucleotide sequence: TGTGCCAGCAGCTTACTATCCCGGAATAGGGGTTCACCCCTCCACTTT.